A single sample gave rise to the 19 T cell receptor beta chains below, sequenced in a study of monozygotic twins with inflammatory bowel disease (dated by TCRdb to about 2019). To prepare the library, 5' RACE was applied. The sample was run on an Illumina HiSeq 2500. After the reads were reprocessed by TCRdb, one entry was made per CDR3 protein sequence, with no DNA. The sample table on file contains 110,000 to 150,000 distinct CDR3 sequences. The ten biggest clones cover 0.95% to 1.5% of the sample. Sequenced: blood. The receptors come from a human donor with ulcerative colitis or Crohn's disease, or a healthy co-twin of an affected twin (not recorded which).

This sequence joins TRBV6-1 and TRBJ2-5; the TCRdb D gene call, TRBD1, has no DNA to confirm it. Germline V gene sequence: CDR1 MNHNS, CDR2 SASEGT. CDR3 length: 14 residues. CDR3 sequence: CASSRTGGRETQYF.

The rearrangement uses TRBV27 and TRBJ2-7; TCRdb indicates TRBD1, and absent DNA this call remains unverified. The CDR3 spans 15 residues. Per germline, CDR1 MNHEY and CDR2 SMNVEV (reference sequence). This CDR3 is CASSLYEGESYEQYF.

This chain's CDR3 is CASNLGGGTQYF. The chain joins TRBV7-9 to TRBJ2-5; TCRdb's D call, TRBD1, is unchecked because there is no DNA. This CDR3 spans 12 amino acids. Per the germline V gene, CDR1 is SEHNR and CDR2 is FQNEAQ (reference sequence).

V usage is TRBV18 and J usage is TRBJ2-7; TCRdb designates TRBD2, a call that cannot be tested without DNA. CDR1 and CDR2 from the germline V gene are KGHSH and LQKENI. The CDR3 has 14 amino acids. The CDR3 region is CASSPTSGRYEQYF.

J is TRBJ2-7 and V is TRBV30. The CDR3 spans 13 residues. From germline, CDR1 is GTSNPN and CDR2 SVGIG (reference sequence). CDR3 in amino acids: CAWSVLGSYEQYF.

The chain employs TRBV7-6 and TRBJ2-1; TCRdb returns TRBD2, unconfirmable since there is no DNA. From germline, CDR1 is SGHVS and CDR2 FNYEAQ. This CDR3 contains 15 residues. Here the CDR3 reads CASSPSSFNYNEQFF.

The V and J genes are TRBV27 and TRBJ2-2; TCRdb returns TRBD1, unconfirmable since there is no DNA. This CDR3 has 16 amino acids. Germline V CDR1 and CDR2: MNHEY, SMNVEV (reference sequence). The CDR3 sequence is CASSSPSGGLTGELFF.

The J gene is TRBJ1-5, the V gene TRBV30; without DNA, the TCRdb call of TRBD1 cannot be checked. The CDR3 spans 13 residues. Per germline, CDR1 GTSNPN and CDR2 SVGIG (reference sequence). CDR3 in amino acids: CAWSEGNDQPQHF.

The rearrangement joins TRBV4-1 to TRBJ2-5; TCRdb's D call of TRBD1 is untestable without DNA. Germline-derived CDR1 and CDR2 are MGHRA and YSYEKL. The CDR3 contains 14 residues. The CDR3 loop reads CASSPGEGGWTQYF.

This chain connects TRBV18 to TRBJ2-1; TCRdb lists TRBD1, though no DNA is available to test this call. The CDR3 contains 14 residues. CDR1 is KGHSH, CDR2 LQKENI, per germline. CDR3 in amino acids: CASSRQGTYNEQFF.

The chain has TRBV6-5 and TRBJ1-2. The germline V gene has CDR1 MNHEY and CDR2 SVGAGI. This CDR3 spans 14 amino acids. CDR3: CASSLRASNYGYTF.

The chain employs TRBV5-1 and TRBJ2-3; TCRdb proposes TRBD2, but this gene call is untestable without DNA. Germline V gene lookup returns CDR1 SGHRS and CDR2 YFSETQ. CDR3 length: 15 amino acids. The CDR3 reads CASSLEVAGEDTQYF.

The chain employs TRBV9 and TRBJ1-3; the TCRdb call, TRBD1, lacks DNA for checking. The germline gives CDR1 SGDLS, CDR2 YYNGEE. The CDR3 length is 14 residues. The CDR3: CASSSRDSGNTIYF.

This chain connects TRBV27 to TRBJ2-7; checking the TCRdb D call of TRBD2 is not possible without DNA. CDR1 is MNHEY and CDR2 is SMNVEV in the germline V gene (reference sequence). The CDR3 consists of 12 residues. CDR3 sequence: CASRSFLEGQYF.

The chain has TRBV5-1 and TRBJ2-7; TCRdb's D call of TRBD2 is untestable without DNA. In germline, CDR1 is SGHRS, CDR2 YFSETQ. The CDR3 is 16 residues long. CDR3: CASSATSGSGVYEQYF.

The genes are TRBV5-1 and TRBJ1-1; TCRdb gives TRBD1 as the D gene, but with no DNA this cannot be confirmed. The CDR3 runs 14 residues. The germline V gene encodes CDR1 SGHRS and CDR2 YFSETQ. The CDR3 loop reads CASSTGRGGGEAFF.

The chain uses TRBV27 and TRBJ1-3. From germline, CDR1 is MNHEY and CDR2 SMNVEV (reference sequence). The CDR3 extends over 13 amino acids. The CDR3 sequence is CASILPQRDTIYF.

This rearrangement joins TRBV6-1 to TRBJ2-7; the D gene TCRdb calls, TRBD2, cannot be checked with no DNA. The length of the CDR3 is 13 residues. CDR1 is MNHNS, CDR2 SASEGT, per germline. The CDR3: CASREPGTTGMYF.

This chain connects TRBV5-4 to TRBJ2-1; the TCRdb call, TRBD2, lacks DNA for checking. The CDR3 contains 15 residues. Germline values: CDR1 SGHNT, CDR2 YYREEE (reference sequence). CDR3 in amino acids: CASSPTSAKGNEQFF.